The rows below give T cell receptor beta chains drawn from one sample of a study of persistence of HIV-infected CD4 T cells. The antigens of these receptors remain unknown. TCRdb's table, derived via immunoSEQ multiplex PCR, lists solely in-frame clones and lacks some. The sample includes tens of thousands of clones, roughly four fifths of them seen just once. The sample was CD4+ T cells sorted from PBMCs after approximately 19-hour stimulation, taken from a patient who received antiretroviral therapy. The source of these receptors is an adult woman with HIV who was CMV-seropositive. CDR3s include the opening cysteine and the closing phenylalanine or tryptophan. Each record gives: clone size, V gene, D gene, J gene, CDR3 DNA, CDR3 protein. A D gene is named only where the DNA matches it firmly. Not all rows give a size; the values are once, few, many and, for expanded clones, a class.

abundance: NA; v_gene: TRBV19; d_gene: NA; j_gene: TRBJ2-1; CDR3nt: TGTGCCAGTAGTCTGGGACAGACTAGCTCCTACAATGAGCAGTTCTTC; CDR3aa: CASSLGQTSSYNEQFF
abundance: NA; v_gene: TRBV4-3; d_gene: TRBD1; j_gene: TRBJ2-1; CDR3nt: TGCGCCAGCAGCCACTCGTGGGACAGGGACAATGAGCAGTTCTTC; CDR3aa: CASSHSWDRDNEQFF
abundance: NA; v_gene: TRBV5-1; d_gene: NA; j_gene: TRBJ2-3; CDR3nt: TGCGCCAGCAGCTGGGAAGTGGGCACAGATACGCAGTATTTT; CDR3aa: CASSWEVGTDTQYF
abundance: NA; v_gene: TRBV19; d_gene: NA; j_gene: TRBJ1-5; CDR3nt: TGTGCCAGTGAGAGGGGGGGCAATCAGCCCCAGCATTTT; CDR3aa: CASERGGNQPQHF
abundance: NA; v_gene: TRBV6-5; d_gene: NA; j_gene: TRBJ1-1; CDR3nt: TGTGCCAGCAGTTACGGGAGGGACACTGAAGCTTTCTTT; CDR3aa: CASSYGRDTEAFF
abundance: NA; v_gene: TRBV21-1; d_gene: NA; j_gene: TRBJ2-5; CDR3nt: TGTGCCAGCAGCAAAGGGGGGGCCAGGATACCAGAGACCCAGTACTTC; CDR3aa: CASSKGGARIPETQYF
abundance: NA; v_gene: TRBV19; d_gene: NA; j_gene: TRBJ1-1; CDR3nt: TGTGCCAGTGGAAACGGAGTGAACACTGAAGCTTTCTTT; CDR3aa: CASGNGVNTEAFF
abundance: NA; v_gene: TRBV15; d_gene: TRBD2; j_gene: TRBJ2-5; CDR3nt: TGTGCCACCAGCAGAGAACTAGCGGGAGGGGAGACCCAGTACTTC; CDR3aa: CATSRELAGGETQYF
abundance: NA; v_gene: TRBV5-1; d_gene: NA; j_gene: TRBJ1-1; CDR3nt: TGCGCCAGCAGCTTGGGCTGGGCGAACACTGAAGCTTTCTTT; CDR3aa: CASSLGWANTEAFF
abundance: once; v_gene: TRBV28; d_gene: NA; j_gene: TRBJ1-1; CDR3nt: TGTGCCAGCAGTATTAACAGGAAAGCTTTCTTT; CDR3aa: CASSINRKAFF
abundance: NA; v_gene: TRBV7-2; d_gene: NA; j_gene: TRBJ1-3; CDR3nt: TGTGCCAGCAGCTTAGGGGGGTCGAGCTCTGGAAACACCATATATTTT; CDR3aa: CASSLGGSSSGNTIYF
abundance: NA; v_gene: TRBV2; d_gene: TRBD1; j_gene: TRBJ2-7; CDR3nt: TGTGCCAGCAGTGAAGCCGGGACAGGGTTCTCCTACGAGCAGTACTTC; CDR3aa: CASSEAGTGFSYEQYF
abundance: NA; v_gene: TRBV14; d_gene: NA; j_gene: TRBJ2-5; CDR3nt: TGTGCCAGCAGCGAGAGCCCCTTGCGAGAGACCCAGTACTTC; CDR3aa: CASSESPLRETQYF
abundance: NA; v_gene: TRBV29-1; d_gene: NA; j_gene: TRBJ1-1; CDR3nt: TGCAGCGTTGAAGTTACACAGCGGACTGAAGCTTTCTTT; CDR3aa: CSVEVTQRTEAFF
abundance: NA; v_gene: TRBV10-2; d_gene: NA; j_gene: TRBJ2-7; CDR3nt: TGCGCCAGCAGTGATGAGGGGTACGAGCAGTACTTC; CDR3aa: CASSDEGYEQYF
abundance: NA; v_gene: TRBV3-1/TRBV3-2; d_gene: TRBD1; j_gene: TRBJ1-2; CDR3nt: TGTGCCAGCAGCTCGGGACAGCGGTCTTATGGCTACACCTTC; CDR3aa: CASSSGQRSYGYTF